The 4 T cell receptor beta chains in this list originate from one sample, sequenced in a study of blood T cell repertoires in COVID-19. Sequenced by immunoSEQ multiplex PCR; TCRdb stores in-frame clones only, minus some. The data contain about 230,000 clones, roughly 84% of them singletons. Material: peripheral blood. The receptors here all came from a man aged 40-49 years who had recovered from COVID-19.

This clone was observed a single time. This CDR3 is CASRRGTEAFF. For the CDR3, the DNA is TGTGCCAGCAGGAGGGGGACTGAAGCTTTCTTT. The chain links TRBV6-5 to TRBJ1-1; TRBD1 might be the D (6 bases). V lost 6 bases and J 5 bases, leaving 7 bases between the germline ends. This CDR3 contains 11 residues. Germline V CDR1 and CDR2: MNHEY, SVGAGI.

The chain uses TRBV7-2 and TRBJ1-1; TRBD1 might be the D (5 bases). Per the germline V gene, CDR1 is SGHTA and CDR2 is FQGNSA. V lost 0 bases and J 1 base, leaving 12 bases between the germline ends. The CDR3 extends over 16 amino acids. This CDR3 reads CASSLAQRRGNTEAFF. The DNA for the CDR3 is TGTGCCAGCAGCTTAGCGCAGAGGAGGGGGAACACTGAAGCTTTCTTT.

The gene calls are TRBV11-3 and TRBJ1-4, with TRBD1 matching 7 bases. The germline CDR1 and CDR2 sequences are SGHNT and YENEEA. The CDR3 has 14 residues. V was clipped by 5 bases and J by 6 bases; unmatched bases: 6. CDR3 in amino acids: CASSPDRVDEKLFF. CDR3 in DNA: TGTGCCAGCAGCCCCGACAGGGTCGATGAAAAACTGTTTTTT.

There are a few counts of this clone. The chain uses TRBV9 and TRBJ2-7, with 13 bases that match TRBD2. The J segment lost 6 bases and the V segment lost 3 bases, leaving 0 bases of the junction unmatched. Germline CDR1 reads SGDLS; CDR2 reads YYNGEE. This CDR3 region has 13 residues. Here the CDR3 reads CASSGTSGGEQYF. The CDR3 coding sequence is TGTGCCAGCAGCGGGACTAGCGGGGGCGAGCAGTACTTC.